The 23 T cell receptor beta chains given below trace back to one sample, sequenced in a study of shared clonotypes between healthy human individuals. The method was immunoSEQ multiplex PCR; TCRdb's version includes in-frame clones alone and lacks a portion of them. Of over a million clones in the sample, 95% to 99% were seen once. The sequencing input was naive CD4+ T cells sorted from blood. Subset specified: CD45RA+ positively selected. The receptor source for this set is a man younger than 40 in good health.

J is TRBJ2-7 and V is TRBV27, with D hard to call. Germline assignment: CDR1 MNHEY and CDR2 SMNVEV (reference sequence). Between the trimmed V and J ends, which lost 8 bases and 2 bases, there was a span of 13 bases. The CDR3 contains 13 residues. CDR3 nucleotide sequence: TGTGCCAGCGGCACTCGAGCTACCTACGAGCAGTACTTC. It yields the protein CASGTRATYEQYF.

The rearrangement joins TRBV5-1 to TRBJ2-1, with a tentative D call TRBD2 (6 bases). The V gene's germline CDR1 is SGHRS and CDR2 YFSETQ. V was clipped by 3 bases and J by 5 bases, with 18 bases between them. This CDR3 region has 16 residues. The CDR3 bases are TGCGCCAGCAGCTCGGGACTCCTCTCGGGGAACAATGAGCAGTTCTTC. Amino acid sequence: CASSSGLLSGNNEQFF.

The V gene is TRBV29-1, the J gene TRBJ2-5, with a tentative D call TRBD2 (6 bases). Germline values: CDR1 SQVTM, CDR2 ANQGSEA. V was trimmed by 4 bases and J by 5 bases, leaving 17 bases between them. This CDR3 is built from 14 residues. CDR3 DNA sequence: TGCAGCGTTGGGGTACTAGCTCTCGGGGAGACCCAGTACTTC. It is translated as CSVGVLALGETQYF.

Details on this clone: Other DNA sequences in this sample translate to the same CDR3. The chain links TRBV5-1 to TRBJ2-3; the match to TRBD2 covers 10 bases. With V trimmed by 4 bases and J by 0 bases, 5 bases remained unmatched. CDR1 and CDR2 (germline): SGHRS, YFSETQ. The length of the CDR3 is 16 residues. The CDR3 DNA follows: TGCGCCAGCAGCCCTGGACTAGCGGCTAGCACAGATACGCAGTATTTT. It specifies CASSPGLAASTDTQYF.

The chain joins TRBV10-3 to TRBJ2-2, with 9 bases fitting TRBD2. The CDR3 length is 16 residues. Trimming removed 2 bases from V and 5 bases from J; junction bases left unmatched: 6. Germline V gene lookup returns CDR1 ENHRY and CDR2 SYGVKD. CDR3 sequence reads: CAISEGAGGSTGELFF. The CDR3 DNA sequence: TGTGCCATCAGTGAGGGAGCGGGAGGTAGTACCGGGGAGCTGTTTTTT.

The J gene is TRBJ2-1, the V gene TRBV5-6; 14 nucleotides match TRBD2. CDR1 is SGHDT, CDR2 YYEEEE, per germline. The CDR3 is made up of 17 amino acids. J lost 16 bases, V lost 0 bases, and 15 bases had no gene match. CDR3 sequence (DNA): TGTGCCAGCAGCTTGGGTACCCCGGGACTAGCGGGAGCAAAACCTTTCTTC. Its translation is CASSLGTPGLAGAKPFF.

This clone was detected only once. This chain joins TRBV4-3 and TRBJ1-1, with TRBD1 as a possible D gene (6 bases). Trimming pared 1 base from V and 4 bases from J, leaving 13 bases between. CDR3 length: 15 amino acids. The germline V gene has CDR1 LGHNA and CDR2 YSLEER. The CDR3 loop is CASSQAGGATTEAFF. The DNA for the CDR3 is TGCGCCAGCAGCCAAGCGGGGGGCGCGACCACTGAAGCTTTCTTT.

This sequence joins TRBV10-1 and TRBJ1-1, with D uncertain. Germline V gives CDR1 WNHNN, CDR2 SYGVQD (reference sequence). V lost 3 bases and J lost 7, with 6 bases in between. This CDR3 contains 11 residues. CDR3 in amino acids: CASSDQREAFF. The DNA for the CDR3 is TGCGCCAGCAGTGACCAGCGTGAAGCTTTCTTT.

DNA for the CDR3: TGTGCCAGCAGCGCCCCGACAGGGGGATTAACTGAAGCTTTCTTT. This codes for CASSAPTGGLTEAFF. The chain recombines TRBV7-8 with TRBJ1-1; TRBD1 matches 9 bases. The CDR3 has 15 amino acids. Trimming cost V 5 bases and J 5 bases; bases outside gene matches: 9. Germline-derived CDR1 and CDR2 are SGHVS and FQNEAQ. The variable domain in full, with the rest retrieved from reference TRBV7-8 and TRBJ1-1, is GAGVSQSPRYKVAKRGQDVALRCDPISGHVSLFWYQQALGQGPEFLTYFQNEAQLDKSGLPSDRFFAERPEGSVSTLKIQRTQQEDSAVYLCASSAPTGGLTEAFFGQGTRLTVV.

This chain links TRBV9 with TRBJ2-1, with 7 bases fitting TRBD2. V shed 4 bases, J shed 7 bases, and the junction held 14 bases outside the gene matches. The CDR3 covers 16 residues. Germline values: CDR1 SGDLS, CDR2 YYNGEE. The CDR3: CASSLTSGGSLNEQFF. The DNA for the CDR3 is TGTGCCAGCAGCCTTACCTCTGGCGGGAGTCTGAATGAGCAGTTCTTC.

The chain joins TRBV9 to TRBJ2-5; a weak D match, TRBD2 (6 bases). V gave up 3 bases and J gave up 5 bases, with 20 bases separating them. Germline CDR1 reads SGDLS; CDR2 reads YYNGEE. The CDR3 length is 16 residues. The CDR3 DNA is TGTGCCAGCAGCGCCGACCCCTCTAGGAGGGGTGAGACCCAGTACTTC. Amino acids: CASSADPSRRGETQYF. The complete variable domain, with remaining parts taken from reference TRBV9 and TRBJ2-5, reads DSGVTQTPKHLITATGQRVTLRCSPRSGDLSVYWYQQSLDQGLQFLIQYYNGEERAKGNILERFSAQQFPDLHSELNLSSLELGDSALYFCASSADPSRRGETQYFGPGTRLLVL.

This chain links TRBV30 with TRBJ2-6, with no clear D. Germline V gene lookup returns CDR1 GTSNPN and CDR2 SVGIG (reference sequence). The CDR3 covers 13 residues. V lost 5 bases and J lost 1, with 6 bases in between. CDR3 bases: TGTGCCTGGTGTCAGTCTGGGGCCAACGTCCTGACTTTC. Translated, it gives CAWCQSGANVLTF.

The chain's CDR3 is CASRRYSGSVDEQFF. The CDR3, as DNA: TGCGCCAGCAGGAGGTATAGCGGGAGTGTGGATGAGCAGTTCTTC. The chain links TRBV10-2 to TRBJ2-1; 9 bases align to TRBD2. This CDR3 has 15 amino acids. V shed 6 bases and J 8 bases; nucleotides not matched to a gene: 11. Germline V lookup: CDR1 WSHSY, CDR2 SAAADI.

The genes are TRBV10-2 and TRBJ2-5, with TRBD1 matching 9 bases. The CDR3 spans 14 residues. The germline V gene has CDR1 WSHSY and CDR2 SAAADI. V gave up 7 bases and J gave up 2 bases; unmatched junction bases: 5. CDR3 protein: CASKRGTGQETQYF. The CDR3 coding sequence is TGCGCCAGCAAGAGGGGGACAGGGCAAGAGACCCAGTACTTC.

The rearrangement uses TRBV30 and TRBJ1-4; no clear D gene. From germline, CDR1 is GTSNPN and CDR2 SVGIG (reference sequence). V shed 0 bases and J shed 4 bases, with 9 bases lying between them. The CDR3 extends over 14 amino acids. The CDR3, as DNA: TGTGCCTGGAGTGTACCGTGGAATAATGAAAAACTGTTTTTT. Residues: CAWSVPWNNEKLFF.

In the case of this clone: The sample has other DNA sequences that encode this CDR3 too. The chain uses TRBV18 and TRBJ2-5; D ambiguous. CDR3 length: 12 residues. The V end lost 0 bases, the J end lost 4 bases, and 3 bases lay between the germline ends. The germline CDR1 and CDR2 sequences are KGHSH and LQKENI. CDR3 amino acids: CASSPPLETQYF. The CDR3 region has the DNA TGTGCCAGCTCACCACCACTAGAGACCCAGTACTTC. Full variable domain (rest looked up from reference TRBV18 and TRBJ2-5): NAGVMQNPRHLVRRRGQEARLRCSPMKGHSHVYWYRQLPEEGLKFMVYLQKENIIDESGMPKERFSAEFPKEGPSILRIQQVVRGDSAAYFCASSPPLETQYFGPGTRLLVL.

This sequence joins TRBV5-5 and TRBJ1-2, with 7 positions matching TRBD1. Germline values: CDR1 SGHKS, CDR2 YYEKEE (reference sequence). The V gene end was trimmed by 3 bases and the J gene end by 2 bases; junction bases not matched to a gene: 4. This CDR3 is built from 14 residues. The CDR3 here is CASSSTGTNYGYTF. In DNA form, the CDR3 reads TGTGCCAGCAGCTCGACAGGGACCAACTATGGCTACACCTTC. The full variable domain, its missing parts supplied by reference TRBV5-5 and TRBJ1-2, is DAGVTQSPTHLIKTRGQQVTLRCSPISGHKSVSWYQQVLGQGPQFIFQYYEKEERGRGNFPDRFSARQFPNYSSELNVNALLLGDSALYLCASSSTGTNYGYTFGSGTRLTVV.

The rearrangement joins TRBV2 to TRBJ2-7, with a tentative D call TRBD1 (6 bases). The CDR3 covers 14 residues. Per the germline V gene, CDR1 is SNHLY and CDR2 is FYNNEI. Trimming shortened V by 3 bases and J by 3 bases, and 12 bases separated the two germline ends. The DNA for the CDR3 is TGTGCCAGCAGTGATCCGGACAGAATCTACGAGCAGTACTTC. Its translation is CASSDPDRIYEQYF.

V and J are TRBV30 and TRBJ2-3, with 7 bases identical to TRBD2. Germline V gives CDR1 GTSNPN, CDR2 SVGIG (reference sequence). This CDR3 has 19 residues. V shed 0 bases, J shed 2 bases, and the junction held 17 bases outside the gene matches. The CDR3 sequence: CAWSVLTGRASGYTDTQYF. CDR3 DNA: TGTGCCTGGAGTGTACTTACTGGCCGGGCTAGCGGATACACAGATACGCAGTATTTT.

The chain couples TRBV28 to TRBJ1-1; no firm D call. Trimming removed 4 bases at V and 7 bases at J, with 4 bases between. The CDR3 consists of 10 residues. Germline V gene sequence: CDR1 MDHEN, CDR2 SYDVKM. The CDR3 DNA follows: TGTGCCAGCAGTTACCGTGAAGCTTTCTTT. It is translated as CASSYREAFF.

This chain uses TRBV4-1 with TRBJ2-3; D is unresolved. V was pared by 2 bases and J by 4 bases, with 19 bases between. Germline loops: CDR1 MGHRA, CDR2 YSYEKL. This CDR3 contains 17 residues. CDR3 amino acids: CASSQIPPPSRADTQYF. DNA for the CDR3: TGCGCCAGCAGCCAAATACCCCCCCCCTCAAGGGCAGATACGCAGTATTTT.

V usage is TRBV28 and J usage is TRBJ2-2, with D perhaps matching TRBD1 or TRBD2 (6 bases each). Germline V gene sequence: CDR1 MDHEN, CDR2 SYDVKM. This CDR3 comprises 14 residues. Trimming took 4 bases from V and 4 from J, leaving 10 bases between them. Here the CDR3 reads CASSWGASTGELFF. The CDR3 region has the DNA TGTGCCAGCAGTTGGGGGGCAAGCACCGGGGAGCTGTTTTTT.

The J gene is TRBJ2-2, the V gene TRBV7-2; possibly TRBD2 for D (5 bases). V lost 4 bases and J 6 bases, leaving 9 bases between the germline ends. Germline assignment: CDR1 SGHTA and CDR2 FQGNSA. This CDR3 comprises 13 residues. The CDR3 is CASSSRGPGELFF. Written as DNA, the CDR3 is TGTGCCAGCAGCTCTAGAGGGCCCGGGGAGCTGTTTTTT. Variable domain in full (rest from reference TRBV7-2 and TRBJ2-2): GAGVSQSPSNKVTEKGKDVELRCDPISGHTALYWYRQSLGQGLEFLIYFQGNSAPDKSGLPSDRFSAERTGGSVSTLTIQRTQQEDSAVYLCASSSRGPGELFFGEGSRLTVL.